These 10 T cell receptor beta chains were sequenced from one sample in a study of Graves' ophthalmopathy and Graves' hyperthyroidism. Amplified material comprised TCR beta CDR3 regions derived from RNA transcripts. First-round RT-PCR relied on HTBI primers, and a second-round multiplex PCR came next. A single record per CDR3 protein comes from TCRdb applying MiXCR to the multiplex PCR reads. The sample includes a few hundred thousand distinct CDR3 sequences, roughly 17% of them seen just once. Sequenced sample: peripheral blood. The source of these receptors is an adult man with Graves' ophthalmopathy.

This clonotype was detected many times. V gene TRBV30 combines with J gene TRBJ2-7, with 8 bases matching TRBD1. CDR3 length equals 15 residues. The V gene's germline CDR1 is GTSNPN and CDR2 SVGIG (reference sequence). Trimming at V came to 4 bases and at J to 3 bases, leaving 11 bases not matched to a gene. CDR3 amino acids: CAWKPDREEYYEQYF. Written as DNA, the CDR3 is TGTGCCTGGAAGCCGGACAGGGAGGAATACTACGAGCAGTACTTC.

This rearrangement joins TRBV6-1 to TRBJ2-5, with 11 positions matching TRBD1. The length of the CDR3 is 14 residues. Germline V gene sequence: CDR1 MNHNS, CDR2 SASEGT. The V and J ends lost 6 bases and 5 bases, in that order; junction bases with no gene match: 5. The CDR3 loop reads CASRDRGLWETQYF. CDR3 nucleotide sequence: TGTGCCAGCAGGGACAGGGGGCTTTGGGAGACCCAGTACTTC.

This clonotype was seen ten or more times. The gene calls are TRBV6-4 and TRBJ2-2; TRBD1 matches at 9 bases. CDR1 and CDR2 from the germline V gene are MRHNA and SNTAGT. V was pared by 6 bases and J by 1 base, with 9 bases of the junction left unmatched. The CDR3 length is 17 residues. The CDR3 coding sequence is TGTGCCAGCAGAGCTGGCCCGGGACAGGGGAACACCGGGGAGCTGTTTTTT. Protein: CASRAGPGQGNTGELFF.

Only a few counts were recorded for this clonotype. The V and J genes are TRBV28 and TRBJ2-4, with no clear D. The CDR3 is 12 amino acids. The germline CDR1 and CDR2 sequences are MDHEN and SYDVKM. The V and J ends lost 1 base and 9 bases respectively, with 7 bases between them. The CDR3 DNA is TGTGCCAGCAGTTTATCTTACGGCATTCAGTACTTC. It encodes CASSLSYGIQYF. Looking up the rest from reference TRBV28 and TRBJ2-4 gives the full variable domain: DVKVTQSSRYLVKRTGEKVFLECVQDMDHENMFWYRQDPGLGLRLIYFSYDVKMKEKGDIPEGYSVSREKKERFSLILESASTNQTSMYLCASSLSYGIQYFGAGTRLSVL.

The chain couples TRBV12-3 or TRBV12-4 to TRBJ1-1; D is perhaps TRBD1 (6 bases). V lost 5 bases, J lost 8 bases, and 18 bases lay in between. This CDR3 has 14 amino acids. The chain's CDR3 is CASSLGGGRPEAFF. The CDR3 coding sequence is TGTGCCAGCAGTCTTGGCGGGGGGCGCCCCGAAGCTTTCTTT.

This clonotype was seen ten or more times. The chain recombines TRBV6-5 with TRBJ2-7; D uncertain. Germline CDR1 and CDR2: MNHEY and SVGAGI. This CDR3 has 13 amino acids. With 0 bases removed from V and 3 bases from J, the gap between germline ends came to 6 bases. CDR3 coding DNA: TGTGCCAGCAGTTACTCGGCAGTCTACGAGCAGTACTTC. Translating gives CASSYSAVYEQYF.

This clonotype was observed many times. The chain couples TRBV6-1 to TRBJ2-5, with TRBD1 matching 9 bases. This CDR3 has 15 residues. With 2 bases clipped from V and 5 bases from J, the junction kept 6 bases outside the gene matches. Looked up from germline, CDR1 is MNHNS and CDR2 is SASEGT. The CDR3 protein is CASSENRGLWETQYF. The CDR3 nucleotides are TGTGCCAGCAGTGAAAACAGGGGGCTATGGGAGACCCAGTACTTC.

This clonotype was picked up many times. This sequence joins TRBV12-3 or TRBV12-4 and TRBJ1-3; D gene unclear. The length of the CDR3 is 14 residues. The germline V and J ends were trimmed by 2 bases and 0 bases, with 5 bases remaining between them. As DNA, the CDR3 is TGTGCCAGCAGTTTAAGGGTCTCTGGAAACACCATATATTTT. It codes for CASSLRVSGNTIYF.

This clonotype has only a few counts. The chain uses TRBV12-3 or TRBV12-4 and TRBJ1-1; no reliable D call. The ends were cut back, 3 bases at V and 0 bases at J, with 8 bases in the middle. CDR3 length: 14 amino acids. CDR3 in amino acids: CASSFLLMNTEAFF. The DNA for the CDR3 is TGTGCCAGCAGTTTTCTCCTGATGAACACTGAAGCTTTCTTT.

This clonotype was counted many times. The gene calls are TRBV25-1 and TRBJ2-5; tentative D call: TRBD1 (7 bases). The CDR3 extends over 14 amino acids. Germline values: CDR1 MGHDK, CDR2 SYGVNS. The ends were cut back, 6 bases at V and 5 bases at J, with 16 bases in the middle. The CDR3 sequence is CASRRTGGGETQYF. The CDR3 DNA is TGTGCCAGCAGGAGGACAGGAGGGGGGGAGACCCAGTACTTC.